The rows below give T cell receptor beta chains drawn from one sample of a study of T cells in Graves' hyperthyroidism and ophthalmopathy. TCRdb re-called the multiplex PCR reads through MiXCR, storing one row per CDR3 protein. The sample has around 300,000 distinct CDR3 sequences; 22% are singletons. Sequencing was performed on blood. These receptors were collected from a man aged 30 to 39 with Graves' ophthalmopathy. Both conserved end residues are part of each CDR3. Each record gives: D gene, clone size, J gene, V gene, CDR3 protein, CDR3 DNA. A D gene is named only where the DNA matches it firmly. A clone size is listed for some rows: how often the clone was seen (once, few, many), or a class if it is expanded.

D: TRBD2
size: NA
J: TRBJ2-5
V: TRBV9
CDR3: CASSALAGAAETQYF
DNA: TGTGCCAGCAGCGCCCTAGCGGGAGCGGCAGAGACCCAGTACTTC

D: NA
size: many
J: TRBJ2-7
V: TRBV20-1
CDR3: CSARPHEGRLYEQYF
DNA: TGCAGTGCTAGGCCCCACGAAGGAAGGTTATACGAGCAGTACTTC

D: NA
size: many
J: TRBJ2-2
V: TRBV9
CDR3: CASSVEVNGISTGELFF
DNA: TGTGCCAGCAGCGTAGAGGTTAACGGGATCAGCACCGGGGAGCTGTTTTTT

D: NA
size: few
J: TRBJ2-5
V: TRBV7-6
CDR3: CASSRPPTLDQETQYF
DNA: TGTGCCAGCAGCCGCCCCCCGACTTTGGACCAAGAGACCCAGTACTTC

D: NA
size: NA
J: TRBJ1-1
V: TRBV6-1
CDR3: CASSSRVAVTEAFF
DNA: TGTGCCAGCAGCTCCAGGGTGGCTGTCACTGAAGCTTTCTTT

D: NA
size: once
J: TRBJ2-7
V: TRBV5-6
CDR3: CASSFLGHEQYF
DNA: TGTGCCAGCAGCTTTCTGGGGCACGAGCAGTACTTC

D: NA
size: NA
J: TRBJ1-2
V: TRBV5-8
CDR3: CASSLLDGRYYGYTF
DNA: TGTGCCAGCAGCCTACTGGACGGCCGGTACTATGGCTACACCTTC

D: NA
size: NA
J: TRBJ1-3
V: TRBV20-1
CDR3: CSALVRSGNTIYF
DNA: TGCAGTGCTTTGGTTCGCTCTGGAAACACCATATATTTT

D: TRBD2
size: NA
J: TRBJ2-3
V: TRBV7-2
CDR3: CASSLGISSGSADTQYF
DNA: TGTGCCAGCAGCTTGGGGATATCTAGCGGGAGCGCAGATACGCAGTATTTT

D: NA
size: NA
J: TRBJ2-3
V: TRBV27
CDR3: CASSSTRDTQYF
DNA: TGTGCCAGCAGTTCGACCCGAGATACGCAGTATTTT